This record concerns one T cell receptor beta chain sequence. Its antigen is currently unknown. PCR employed 60 Vbeta and 13 Jbeta primers. Clones were sequenced by immunoSEQ multiplex PCR, and TCRdb holds only the in-frame ones, with some missing. The sample shows 30,000 to 45,000 clones, roughly 79% of them seen only once. This CDR3 comprises 14 residues. The J segment lost 4 bases and the V segment lost 7 bases, leaving 11 bases of the junction unmatched. Germline CDR1 reads GTSNPN; CDR2 reads SVGIG (reference sequence). This sample was included in a study of cytomegalovirus exposure and HLA in healthy donors. Study summary: Findings of an earlier analysis included 110 million or so unique TCR beta sequences from 180 million or so T cells.

Regarding the study as a whole: CMV serostatus was the sole immune exposure data available. The dataset shows that most TCR sequences were rare, while some public TCRs occurred in many donors. In an earlier analysis, in some 600 donors, most V segments appeared productive either ~90% or ~30% of the time.

The sequenced sample was PBMCs. The receptor's source is a woman in her thirties or forties in good health and CMV-seronegative. The chain has TRBV30 and TRBJ1-2; TRBD1 aligns across 8 bases. CDR3: CASHRDRRTYGYTF. The DNA for the CDR3 is TGTGCCTCACATCGGGACAGGAGAACCTATGGCTACACCTTC.